The clone carrying this TCR beta chain is a singleton in its sample. Its antigen is unidentified. Germline V gives CDR1 MDHEN, CDR2 SYDVKM. Trimming at V came to 4 bases and at J to 5 bases, leaving 12 bases not matched to a gene. The CDR3 consists of 17 residues. Some clones are missing from TCRdb's copy, which holds only in-frame ones; the method was immunoSEQ multiplex PCR. The data hold 100,000 to 150,000 clones, with about 90% observed a single time. The record originates from a study of T cell responses to AZD1222 COVID-19 vaccine. Across the whole study: Second-dose timings of about 4 or about 12 weeks were pooled.

Findings of the study overall: The sample set comprised mostly white British donors with more females, and clonal diversity was possibly underestimated. The repertoires were collected only after the peak T cell response. Increases in Spike-specific TCR breadth and depth were seen after two AZD1222 doses.

The TCR comes from an adult in good health. This sequence joins TRBV28 and TRBJ2-1, with TRBD2 matching over 9 bases. This specimen consisted of peripheral blood, obtained on day 0 of AZD1222 vaccination. For the CDR3, the DNA is TGTGCCAGCAGTTCCCGGTGGAGCGGGAGGCCGAACAATGAGCAGTTCTTC. As protein: CASSSRWSGRPNNEQFF.